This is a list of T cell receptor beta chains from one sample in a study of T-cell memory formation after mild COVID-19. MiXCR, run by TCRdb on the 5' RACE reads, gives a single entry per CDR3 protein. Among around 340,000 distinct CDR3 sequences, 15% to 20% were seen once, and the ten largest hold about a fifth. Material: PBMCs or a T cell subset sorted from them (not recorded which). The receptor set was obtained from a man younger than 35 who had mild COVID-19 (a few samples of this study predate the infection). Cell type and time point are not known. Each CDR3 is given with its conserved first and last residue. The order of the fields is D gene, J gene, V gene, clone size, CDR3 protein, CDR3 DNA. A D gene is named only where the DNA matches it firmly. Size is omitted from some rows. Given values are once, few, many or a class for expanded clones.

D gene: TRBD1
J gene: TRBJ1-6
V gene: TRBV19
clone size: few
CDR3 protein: CASSMRGTGATNSPLHF
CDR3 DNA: TGTGCCAGTAGTATGCGAGGGACAGGGGCGACCAATTCACCCCTCCACTTT

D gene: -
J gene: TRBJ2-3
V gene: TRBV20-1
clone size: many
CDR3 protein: CSASLMGPAASTDTQYF
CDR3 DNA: TGCAGTGCTAGCCTTATGGGGCCAGCCGCTAGCACAGATACGCAGTATTTT

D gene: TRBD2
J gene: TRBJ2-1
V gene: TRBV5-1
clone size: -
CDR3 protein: CASSLVASGVQEQFF
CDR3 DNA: TGCGCCAGCAGCTTGGTGGCTAGCGGGGTTCAGGAGCAGTTCTTC

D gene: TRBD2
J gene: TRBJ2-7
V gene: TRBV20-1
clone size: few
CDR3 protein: CSASGLAGGPYEQYF
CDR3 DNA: TGCAGTGCCTCCGGGCTAGCGGGGGGCCCCTACGAGCAGTACTTC

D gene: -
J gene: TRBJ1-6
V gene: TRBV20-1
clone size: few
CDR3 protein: CSASPLNSPLHF
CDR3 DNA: TGCAGTGCTAGCCCCCTTAATTCACCCCTCCACTTT

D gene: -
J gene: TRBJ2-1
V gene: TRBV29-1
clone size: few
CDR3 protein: CSVEDPLGTVYNEQFF
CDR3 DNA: TGCAGCGTTGAAGATCCGCTTGGGACGGTCTACAATGAGCAGTTCTTC

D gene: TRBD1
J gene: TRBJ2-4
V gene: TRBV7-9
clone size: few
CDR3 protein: CASSLGQNLAKNIQYF
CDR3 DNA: TGTGCCAGCAGCTTGGGACAGAACTTAGCCAAAAACATTCAGTACTTC

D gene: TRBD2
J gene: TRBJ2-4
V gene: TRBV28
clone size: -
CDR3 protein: CASSFWGGLAKNIQYF
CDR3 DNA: TGTGCCAGCAGTTTCTGGGGGGGTCTAGCCAAAAACATTCAGTACTTC

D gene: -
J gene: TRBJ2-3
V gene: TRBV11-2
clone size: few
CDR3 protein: CASSLDMWGTLSTDTQYF
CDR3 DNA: TGTGCCAGCAGCTTAGATATGTGGGGGACACTTAGCACAGATACGCAGTATTTT

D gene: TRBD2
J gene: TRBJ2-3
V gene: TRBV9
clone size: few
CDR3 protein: CASSGGGFMSTQYF
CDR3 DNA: TGTGCCAGCAGCGGCGGGGGGTTCATGAGTACGCAGTATTTT

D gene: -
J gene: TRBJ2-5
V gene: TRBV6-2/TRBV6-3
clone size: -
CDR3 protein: CASNHGGERQETQYF
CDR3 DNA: TGTGCCAGCAACCACGGGGGAGAGCGGCAAGAGACCCAGTACTTC

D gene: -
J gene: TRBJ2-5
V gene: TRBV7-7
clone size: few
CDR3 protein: CASSSESVGRPRETQYF
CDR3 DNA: TGTGCTAGCAGCTCAGAGTCGGTCGGTCGACCAAGAGAGACCCAGTACTTC

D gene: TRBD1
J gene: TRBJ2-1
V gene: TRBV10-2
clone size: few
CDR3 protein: CASSEGQGFWDEQFF
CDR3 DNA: TGCGCCAGCAGTGAAGGACAGGGGTTCTGGGATGAGCAGTTCTTC

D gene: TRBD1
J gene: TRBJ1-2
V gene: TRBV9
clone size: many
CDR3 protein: CASSDGQGAKLHGYTF
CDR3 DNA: TGTGCCAGCAGCGATGGACAGGGGGCAAAACTGCATGGCTACACCTTC

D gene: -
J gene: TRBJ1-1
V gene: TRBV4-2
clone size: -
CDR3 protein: CASSQEVWETEAFF
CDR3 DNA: TGTGCCAGCAGCCAAGAGGTCTGGGAGACTGAAGCTTTCTTT

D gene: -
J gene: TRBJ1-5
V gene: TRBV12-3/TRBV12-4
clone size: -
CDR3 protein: CASSLSPRDQPQHF
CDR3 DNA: TGTGCCAGCAGTTTATCGCCCAGAGATCAGCCCCAGCATTTT

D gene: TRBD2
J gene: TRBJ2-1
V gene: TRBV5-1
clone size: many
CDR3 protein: CASSLVRGASYNEQFF
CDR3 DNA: TGCGCCAGCAGCTTGGTGCGGGGGGCCTCCTACAATGAGCAGTTCTTC

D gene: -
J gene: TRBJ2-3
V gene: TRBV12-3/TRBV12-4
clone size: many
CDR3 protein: CASSLAGGQVDTQYF
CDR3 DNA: TGTGCCAGCAGTTTAGCGGGGGGGCAGGTAGATACGCAGTATTTT

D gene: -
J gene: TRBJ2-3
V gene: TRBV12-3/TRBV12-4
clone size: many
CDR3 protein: CASRRPGDTQYF
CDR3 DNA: TGTGCCAGCAGGCGACCTGGCGATACGCAGTATTTT

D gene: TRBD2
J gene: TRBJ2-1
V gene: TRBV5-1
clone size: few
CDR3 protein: CASSLASGGGPNEQFF
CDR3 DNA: TGCGCCAGCAGCTTGGCCTCCGGGGGGGGCCCGAATGAGCAGTTCTTC

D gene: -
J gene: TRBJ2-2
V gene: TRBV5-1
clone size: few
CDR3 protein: CASSLIGNTGELFF
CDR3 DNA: TGCGCCAGCAGCTTGATAGGGAACACCGGGGAGCTGTTTTTT

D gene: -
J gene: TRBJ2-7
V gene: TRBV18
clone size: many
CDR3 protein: CASSPPYTSYEQYF
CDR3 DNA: TGTGCCAGCTCACCACCTTACACCTCCTACGAGCAGTACTTC

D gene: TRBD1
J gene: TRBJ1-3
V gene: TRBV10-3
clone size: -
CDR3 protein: CAISDGQGGISGNTIYF
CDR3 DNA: TGTGCCATCAGTGACGGACAGGGTGGTATCTCTGGAAACACCATATATTTT

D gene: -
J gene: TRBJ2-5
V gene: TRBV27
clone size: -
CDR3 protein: CASSRVASETQYF
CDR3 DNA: TGTGCCAGTTCCCGCGTAGCATCCGAGACCCAGTACTTC

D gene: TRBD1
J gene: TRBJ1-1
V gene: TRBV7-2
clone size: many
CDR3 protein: CASSRDRNTEAFF
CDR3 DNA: TGTGCCAGCAGCCGGGACAGGAACACTGAAGCTTTCTTT

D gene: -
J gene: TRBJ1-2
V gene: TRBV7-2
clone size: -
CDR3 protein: CASRALTNYGYTF
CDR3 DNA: TGTGCCAGCAGAGCACTCACTAACTATGGCTACACCTTC

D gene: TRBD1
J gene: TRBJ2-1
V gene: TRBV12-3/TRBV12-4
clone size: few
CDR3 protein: CASSPQGADNEQFF
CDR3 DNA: TGTGCCAGCAGCCCACAGGGGGCGGATAATGAGCAGTTCTTC

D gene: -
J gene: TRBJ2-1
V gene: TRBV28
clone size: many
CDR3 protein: CAISRGFRDEQFF
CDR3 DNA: TGTGCCATCTCGCGAGGGTTTCGCGATGAGCAGTTCTTC